The sequence of this TCR beta chain was determined in a study of T cells in Graves' hyperthyroidism and ophthalmopathy. This clonotype was seen many times. Hyperthyroidism, newly diagnosed and lasting under 2 months, affected patients aged 18 to 65. Clinical symptoms, serum thyroxine and TRAb, thyroid ultrasound and orbital computed tomography together formed the diagnostic basis. From RNA transcripts, TCR beta CDR3 regions were amplified. HTBI primers were employed in a first-round RT-PCR of the TCR CDR3. Each CDR3 protein gets one entry after TCRdb re-called the multiplex PCR reads with MiXCR. Of 33,000 or so distinct CDR3 sequences listed, about 49% are singletons. Trimming took 3 bases from V and 6 from J; bases not matched to a gene: 11. This CDR3 spans 17 amino acids. Germline V gene data show CDR1 as LNHDA and CDR2 as SQIVND (reference sequence).

This chain links TRBV19 with TRBJ2-4, with 10 bases aligning to TRBD1. The sequence was obtained from a woman in her 50s with Graves' hyperthyroidism that later progressed to Graves' ophthalmopathy. Sequenced: blood. The CDR3 spells CASSIGATGGRGNIQYF. The CDR3, as DNA: TGTGCCAGTAGTATTGGGGCGACAGGGGGCCGTGGAAACATTCAGTACTTC. The entire variable domain, with the rest obtained from reference TRBV19 and TRBJ2-4, is as follows: DGGITQSPKYLFRKEGQNVTLSCEQNLNHDAMYWYRQDPGQGLRLIYYSQIVNDFQKGDIAEGYSVSREKKESFPLTVTSAQKNPTAFYLCASSIGATGGRGNIQYFGAGTRLSVL.